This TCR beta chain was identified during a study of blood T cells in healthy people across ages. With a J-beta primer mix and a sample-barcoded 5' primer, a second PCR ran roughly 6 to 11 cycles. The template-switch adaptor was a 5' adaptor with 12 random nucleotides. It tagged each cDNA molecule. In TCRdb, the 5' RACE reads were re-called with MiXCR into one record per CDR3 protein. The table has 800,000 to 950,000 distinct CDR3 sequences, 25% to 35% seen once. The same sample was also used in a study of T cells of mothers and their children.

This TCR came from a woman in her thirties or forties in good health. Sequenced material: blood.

The CDR3 reads CSFNQGAGEAFF. The CDR3 coding sequence is TGCAGCTTTAATCAGGGGGCTGGTGAAGCTTTCTTT. The chain employs TRBV29-1 and TRBJ1-1; 8 bases agree with TRBD1. CDR1 and CDR2 from the germline V gene are SQVTM and ANQGSEA. The CDR3 is 12 amino acids. Germline trimming cut 8 bases from V and 7 bases from J; bases unmatched to any gene: 9.